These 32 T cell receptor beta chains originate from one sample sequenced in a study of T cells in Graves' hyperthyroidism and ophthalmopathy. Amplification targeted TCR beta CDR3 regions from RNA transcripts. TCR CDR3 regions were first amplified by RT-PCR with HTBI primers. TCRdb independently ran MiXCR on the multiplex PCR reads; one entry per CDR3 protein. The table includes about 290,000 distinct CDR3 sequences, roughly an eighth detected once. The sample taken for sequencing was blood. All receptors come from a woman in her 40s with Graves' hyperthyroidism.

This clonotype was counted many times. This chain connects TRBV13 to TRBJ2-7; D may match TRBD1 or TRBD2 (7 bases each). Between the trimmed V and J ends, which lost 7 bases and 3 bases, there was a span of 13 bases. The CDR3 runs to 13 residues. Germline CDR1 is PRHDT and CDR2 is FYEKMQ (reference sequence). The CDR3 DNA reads TGTGCCAGCACCCAGGGGGGGGACTACGAGCAGTACTTC. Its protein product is CASTQGGDYEQYF.

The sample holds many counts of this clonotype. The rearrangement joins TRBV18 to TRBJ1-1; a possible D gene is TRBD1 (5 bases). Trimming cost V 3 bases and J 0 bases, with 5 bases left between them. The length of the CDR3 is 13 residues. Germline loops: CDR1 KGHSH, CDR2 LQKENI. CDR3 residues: CASSPDMNTEAFF. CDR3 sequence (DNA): TGTGCCAGCTCACCGGACATGAACACTGAAGCTTTCTTT.

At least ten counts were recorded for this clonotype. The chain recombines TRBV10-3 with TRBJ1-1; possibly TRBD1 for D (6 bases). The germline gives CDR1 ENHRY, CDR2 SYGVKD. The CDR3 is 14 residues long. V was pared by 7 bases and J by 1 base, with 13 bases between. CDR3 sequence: CAITAGEKNTEAFF. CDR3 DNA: TGTGCCATCACAGCAGGGGAGAAGAACACTGAAGCTTTCTTT.

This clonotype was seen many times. The CDR3 reads CASSLARGGGNTEAFF. The CDR3 nucleotides are TGTGCCAGCAGCTTAGCCCGGGGCGGGGGGAACACTGAAGCTTTCTTT. V gene TRBV7-8 combines with J gene TRBJ1-1, with D perhaps TRBD1 (5 bases). The CDR3 has 16 amino acids. Looked up from germline, CDR1 is SGHVS and CDR2 is FQNEAQ. The V end lost 0 bases, the J end lost 1 base, and 12 bases lay between the germline ends.

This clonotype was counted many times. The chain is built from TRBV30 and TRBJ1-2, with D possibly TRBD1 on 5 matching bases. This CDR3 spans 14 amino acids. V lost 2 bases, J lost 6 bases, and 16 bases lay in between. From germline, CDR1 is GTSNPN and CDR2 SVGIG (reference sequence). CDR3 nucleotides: TGTGCCTGGAGTCGTACTCGGACAACTGATGGCTACACCTTC. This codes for CAWSRTRTTDGYTF.

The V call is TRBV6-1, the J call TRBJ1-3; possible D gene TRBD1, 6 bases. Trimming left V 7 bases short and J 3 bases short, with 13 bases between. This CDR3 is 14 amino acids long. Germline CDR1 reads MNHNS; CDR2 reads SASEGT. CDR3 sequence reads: CASTAGASGNTIYF. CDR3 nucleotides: TGTGCCAGCACCGCAGGGGCTAGTGGAAACACCATATATTTT.

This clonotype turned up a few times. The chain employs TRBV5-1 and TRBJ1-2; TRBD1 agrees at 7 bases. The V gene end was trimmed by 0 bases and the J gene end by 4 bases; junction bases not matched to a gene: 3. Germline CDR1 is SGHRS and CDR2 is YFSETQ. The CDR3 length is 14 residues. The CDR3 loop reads CASSLGDRTYGYTF. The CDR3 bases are TGCGCCAGCAGCTTGGGGGACAGAACCTATGGCTACACCTTC.

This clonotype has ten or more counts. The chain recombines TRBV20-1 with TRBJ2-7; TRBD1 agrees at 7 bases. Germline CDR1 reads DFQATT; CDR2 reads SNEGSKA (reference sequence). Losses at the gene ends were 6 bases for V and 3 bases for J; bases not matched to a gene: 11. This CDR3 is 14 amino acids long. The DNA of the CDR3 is TGCAGTGCCCCGACCCGGGACAGAGGCTACGAGCAGTACTTC. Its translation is CSAPTRDRGYEQYF.

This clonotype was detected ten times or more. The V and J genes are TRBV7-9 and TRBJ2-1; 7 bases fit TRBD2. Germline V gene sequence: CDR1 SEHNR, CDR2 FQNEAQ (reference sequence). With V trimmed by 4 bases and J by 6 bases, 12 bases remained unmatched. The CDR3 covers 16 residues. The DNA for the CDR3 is TGTGCCAGCAGCTCCCTCCTGGGGGGGAGGGGCAATGAGCAGTTCTTC. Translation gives CASSSLLGGRGNEQFF. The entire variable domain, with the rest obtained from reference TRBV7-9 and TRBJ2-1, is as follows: DTGVSQNPRHKITKRGQNVTFRCDPISEHNRLYWYRQTLGQGPEFLTYFQNEAQLEKSRLLSDRFSAERPKGSFSTLEIQRTEQGDSAMYLCASSSLLGGRGNEQFFGPGTRLTVL.

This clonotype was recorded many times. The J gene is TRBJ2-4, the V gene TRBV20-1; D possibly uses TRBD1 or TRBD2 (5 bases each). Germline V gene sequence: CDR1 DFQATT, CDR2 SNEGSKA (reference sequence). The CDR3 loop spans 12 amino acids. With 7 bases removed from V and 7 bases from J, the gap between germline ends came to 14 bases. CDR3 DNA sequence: TGCAGTGTTCTAGGGACGGCGAACATTCAGTACTTC. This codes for CSVLGTANIQYF.

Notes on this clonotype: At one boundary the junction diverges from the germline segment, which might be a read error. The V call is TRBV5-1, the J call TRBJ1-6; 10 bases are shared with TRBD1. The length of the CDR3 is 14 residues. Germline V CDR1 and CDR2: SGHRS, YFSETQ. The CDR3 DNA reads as TGCGCCAGCAGCCCGGACAGGGGGAATTCACTCCTCCACTTT. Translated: CASSPDRGNSLLHF.

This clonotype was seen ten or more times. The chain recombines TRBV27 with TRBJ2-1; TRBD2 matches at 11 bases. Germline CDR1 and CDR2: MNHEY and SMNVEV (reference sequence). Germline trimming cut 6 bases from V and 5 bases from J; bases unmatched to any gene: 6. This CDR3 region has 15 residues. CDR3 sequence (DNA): TGTGCCAGCAGCCATAGCGGGAGGGCCGACAATGAGCAGTTCTTC. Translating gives CASSHSGRADNEQFF.

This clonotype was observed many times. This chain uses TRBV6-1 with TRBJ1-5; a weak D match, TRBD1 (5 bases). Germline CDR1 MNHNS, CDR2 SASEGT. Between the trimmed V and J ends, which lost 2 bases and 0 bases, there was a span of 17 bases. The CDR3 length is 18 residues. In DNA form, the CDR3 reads TGTGCCAGCAGTGAATACGGCAGGGATGCTTATAGCAATCAGCCCCAGCATTTT. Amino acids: CASSEYGRDAYSNQPQHF.

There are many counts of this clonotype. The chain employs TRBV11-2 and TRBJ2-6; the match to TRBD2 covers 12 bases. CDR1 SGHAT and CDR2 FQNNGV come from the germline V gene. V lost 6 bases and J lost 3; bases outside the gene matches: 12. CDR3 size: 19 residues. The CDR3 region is CASRAGVTSGRRGANVLTF. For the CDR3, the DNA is TGTGCCAGCAGAGCAGGGGTGACTAGCGGGAGACGTGGGGCCAACGTCCTGACTTTC.

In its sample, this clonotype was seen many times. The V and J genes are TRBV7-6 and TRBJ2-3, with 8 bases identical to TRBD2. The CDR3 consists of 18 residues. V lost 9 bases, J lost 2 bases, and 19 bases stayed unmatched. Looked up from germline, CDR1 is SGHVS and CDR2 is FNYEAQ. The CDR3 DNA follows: TGTGCCAGGCGACCATATACAAATCTTAGCGGGATCACAGATACGCAGTATTTT. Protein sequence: CARRPYTNLSGITDTQYF.

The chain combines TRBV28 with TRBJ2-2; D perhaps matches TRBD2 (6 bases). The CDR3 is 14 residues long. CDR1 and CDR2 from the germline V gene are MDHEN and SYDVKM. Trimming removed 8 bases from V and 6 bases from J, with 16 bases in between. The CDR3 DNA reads TGTGCCAGCCTCCCACCCGGGAGTCCCGGGGAGCTGTTTTTT. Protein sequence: CASLPPGSPGELFF.

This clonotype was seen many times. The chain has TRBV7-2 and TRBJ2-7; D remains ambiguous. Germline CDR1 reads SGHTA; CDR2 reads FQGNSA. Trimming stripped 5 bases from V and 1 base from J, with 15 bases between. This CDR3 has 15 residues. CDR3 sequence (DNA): TGTGCCAGCAGCCCGGCGGTTCGTGTGTCCTACGAGCAGTACTTC. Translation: CASSPAVRVSYEQYF.

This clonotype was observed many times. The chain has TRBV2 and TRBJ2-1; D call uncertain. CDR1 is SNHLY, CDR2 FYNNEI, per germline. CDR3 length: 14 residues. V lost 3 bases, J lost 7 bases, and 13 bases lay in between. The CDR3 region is CASSDFNIRNEQFF. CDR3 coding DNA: TGTGCCAGCAGTGATTTTAACATTCGAAATGAGCAGTTCTTC.

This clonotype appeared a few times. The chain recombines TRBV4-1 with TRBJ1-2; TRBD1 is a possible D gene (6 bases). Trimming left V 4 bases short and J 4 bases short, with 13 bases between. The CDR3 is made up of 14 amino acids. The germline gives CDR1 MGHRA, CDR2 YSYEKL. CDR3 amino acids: CASSPLGGTYGYTF. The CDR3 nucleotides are TGCGCCAGCAGCCCTTTGGGGGGCACCTATGGCTACACCTTC.

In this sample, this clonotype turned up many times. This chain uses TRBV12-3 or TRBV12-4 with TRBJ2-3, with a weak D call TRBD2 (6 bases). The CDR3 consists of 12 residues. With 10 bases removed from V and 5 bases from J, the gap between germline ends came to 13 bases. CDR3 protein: CATALAGDTQYF. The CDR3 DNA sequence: TGTGCCACAGCACTAGCAGGAGATACGCAGTATTTT.

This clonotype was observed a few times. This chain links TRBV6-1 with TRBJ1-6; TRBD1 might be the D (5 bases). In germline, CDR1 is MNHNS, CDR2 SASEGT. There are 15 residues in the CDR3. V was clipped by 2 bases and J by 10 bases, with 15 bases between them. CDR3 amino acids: CASSEWGGIGSPLHF. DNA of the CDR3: TGTGCCAGCAGTGAATGGGGGGGAATTGGATCACCCCTCCACTTT.

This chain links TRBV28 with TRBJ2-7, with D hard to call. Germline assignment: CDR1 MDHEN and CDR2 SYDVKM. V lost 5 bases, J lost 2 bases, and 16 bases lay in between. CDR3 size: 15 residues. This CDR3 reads CASSIPGLPTYEQYF. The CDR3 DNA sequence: TGTGCCAGCAGTATCCCGGGTTTACCCACCTACGAGCAGTACTTC.

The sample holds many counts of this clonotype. This CDR3 reads CASREGGTEAFF. DNA of the CDR3: TGTGCCAGCCGGGAGGGAGGCACTGAAGCTTTCTTT. The chain combines TRBV12-3 or TRBV12-4 with TRBJ1-1, with D hard to call. Trimming removed 8 bases at V and 4 bases at J, with 11 bases between. The CDR3 is 12 residues long.

CDR3 in amino acids: CASRWGGSEQFF. The CDR3 region has the DNA TGTGCCAGCAGGTGGGGGGGCAGTGAGCAGTTCTTC. The chain links TRBV28 to TRBJ2-1, with D perhaps matching TRBD2 (7 bases). Trimming shortened V by 6 bases and J by 9 bases, and 12 bases separated the two germline ends. Germline assignment: CDR1 MDHEN and CDR2 SYDVKM. CDR3 size: 12 residues. The variable domain in full, with the rest retrieved from reference TRBV28 and TRBJ2-1, is DVKVTQSSRYLVKRTGEKVFLECVQDMDHENMFWYRQDPGLGLRLIYFSYDVKMKEKGDIPEGYSVSREKKERFSLILESASTNQTSMYLCASRWGGSEQFFGPGTRLTVL.

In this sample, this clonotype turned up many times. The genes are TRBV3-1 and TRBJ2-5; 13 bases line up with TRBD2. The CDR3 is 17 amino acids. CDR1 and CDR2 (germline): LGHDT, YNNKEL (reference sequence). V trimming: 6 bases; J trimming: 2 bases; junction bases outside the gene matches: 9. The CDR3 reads CASSRLAGGHRQETQYF. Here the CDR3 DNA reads TGTGCCAGCAGTCGACTAGCGGGGGGACACCGACAAGAGACCCAGTACTTC.

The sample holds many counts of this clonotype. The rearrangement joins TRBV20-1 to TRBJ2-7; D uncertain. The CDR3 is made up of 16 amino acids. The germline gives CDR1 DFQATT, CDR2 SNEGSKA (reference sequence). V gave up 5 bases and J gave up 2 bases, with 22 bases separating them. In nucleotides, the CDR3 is TGCAGTGCTTTGATCCCCGTTAGCAAGGGCCCCTACGAGCAGTACTTC. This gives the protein CSALIPVSKGPYEQYF.

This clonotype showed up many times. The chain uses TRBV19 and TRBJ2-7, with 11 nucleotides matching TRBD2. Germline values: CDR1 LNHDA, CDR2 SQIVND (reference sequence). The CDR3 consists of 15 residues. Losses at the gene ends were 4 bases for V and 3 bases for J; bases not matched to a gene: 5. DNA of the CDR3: TGTGCCAGTAGTACGACTAGCGGGACCATCTACGAGCAGTACTTC. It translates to CASSTTSGTIYEQYF.

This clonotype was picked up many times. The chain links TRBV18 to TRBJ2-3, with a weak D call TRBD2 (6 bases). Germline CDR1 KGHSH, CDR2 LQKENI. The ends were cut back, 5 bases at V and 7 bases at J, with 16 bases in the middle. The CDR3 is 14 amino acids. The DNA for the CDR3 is TGTGCCAGCTCAACGGGACTGATTAGGAATACGCAGTATTTT. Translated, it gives CASSTGLIRNTQYF. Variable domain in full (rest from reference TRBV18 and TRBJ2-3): NAGVMQNPRHLVRRRGQEARLRCSPMKGHSHVYWYRQLPEEGLKFMVYLQKENIIDESGMPKERFSAEFPKEGPSILRIQQVVRGDSAAYFCASSTGLIRNTQYFGPGTRLTVL.

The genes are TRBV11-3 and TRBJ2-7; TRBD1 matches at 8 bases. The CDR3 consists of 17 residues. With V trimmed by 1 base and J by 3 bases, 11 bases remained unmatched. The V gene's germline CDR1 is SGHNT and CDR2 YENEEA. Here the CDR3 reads CASSLVTGAGGIYEQYF. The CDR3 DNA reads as TGTGCCAGCAGCTTAGTAACGGGGGCAGGGGGCATCTACGAGCAGTACTTC.

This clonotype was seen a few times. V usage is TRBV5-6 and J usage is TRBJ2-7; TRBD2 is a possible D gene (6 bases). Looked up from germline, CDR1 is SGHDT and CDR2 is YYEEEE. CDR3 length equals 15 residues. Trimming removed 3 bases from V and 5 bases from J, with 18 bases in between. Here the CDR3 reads CASSSPSGGNHEQYF. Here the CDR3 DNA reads TGTGCCAGCAGCTCACCCAGCGGAGGGAACCACGAGCAGTACTTC.

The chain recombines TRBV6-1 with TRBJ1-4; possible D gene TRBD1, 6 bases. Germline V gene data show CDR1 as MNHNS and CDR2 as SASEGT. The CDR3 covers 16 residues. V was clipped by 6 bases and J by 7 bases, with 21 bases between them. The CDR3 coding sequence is TGTGCCAGCAGGCCCTTCCACAGGGAAAGTTTTGAAAAACTGTTTTTT. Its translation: CASRPFHRESFEKLFF.

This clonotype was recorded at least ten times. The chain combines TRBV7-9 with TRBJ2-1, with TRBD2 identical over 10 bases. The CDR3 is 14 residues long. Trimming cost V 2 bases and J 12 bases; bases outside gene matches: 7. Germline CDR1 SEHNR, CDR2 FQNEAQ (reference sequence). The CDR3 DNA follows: TGTGCCAGCAGCTTAAGCGGGAGGGCCGGCTCGCAGTTCTTC. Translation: CASSLSGRAGSQFF.